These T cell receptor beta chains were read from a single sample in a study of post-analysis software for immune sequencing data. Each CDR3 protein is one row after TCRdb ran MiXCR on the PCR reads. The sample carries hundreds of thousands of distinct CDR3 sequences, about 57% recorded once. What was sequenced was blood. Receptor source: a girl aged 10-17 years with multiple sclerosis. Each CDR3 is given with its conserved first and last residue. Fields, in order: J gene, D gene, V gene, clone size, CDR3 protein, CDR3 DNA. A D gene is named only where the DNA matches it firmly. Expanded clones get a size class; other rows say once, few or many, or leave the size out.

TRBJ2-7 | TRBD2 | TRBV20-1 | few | CSARRSGGAYEQYF | TGCAGTGCTAGACGAAGCGGGGGAGCCTACGAGCAGTACTTC
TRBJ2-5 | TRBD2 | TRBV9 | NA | CASSVAGTSGSRLEMTQYF | TGTGCCAGCAGCGTAGCTGGGACTAGCGGGAGCCGACTTGAGATGACCCAGTACTTC
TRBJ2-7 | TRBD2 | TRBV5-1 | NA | CASSLKGLAGPGEQYF | TGCGCCAGCAGCTTGAAGGGACTAGCGGGGCCGGGGGAGCAGTACTTC
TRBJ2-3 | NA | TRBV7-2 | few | CASSFRQEGDTQYF | TGTGCCAGCAGCTTCCGACAGGAGGGAGATACGCAGTATTTT
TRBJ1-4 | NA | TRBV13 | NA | CASSLEGSSETNEKLFF | TGTGCCAGCAGCCTTGAAGGGAGTTCAGAAACTAATGAAAAACTGTTTTTT
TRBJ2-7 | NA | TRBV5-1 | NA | CASSLGQAAYYEQYF | TGCGCCAGCAGCTTGGGGCAGGCCGCCTACTACGAGCAGTACTTC
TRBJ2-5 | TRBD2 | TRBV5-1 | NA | CANSLGLARQETQYF | TGCGCCAACAGCTTGGGACTAGCGAGACAAGAGACCCAGTACTTC
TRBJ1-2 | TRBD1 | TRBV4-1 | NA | CASSRTGPYGYTF | TGCGCCAGCAGCCGGACAGGCCCCTATGGCTACACCTTC
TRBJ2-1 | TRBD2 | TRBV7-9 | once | CASSPRSGRANEQFF | TGTGCCAGCAGCCCTCGTAGCGGGAGAGCCAATGAGCAGTTCTTC
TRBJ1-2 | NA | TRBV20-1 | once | CSAQLSYGYTF | TGCAGTGCTCAACTGAGCTATGGCTACACCTTC
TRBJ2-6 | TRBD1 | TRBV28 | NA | CASSLPGQRSANVLTF | TGTGCCAGCAGTTTACCGGGACAGCGTAGTGCCAACGTCCTGACTTTC
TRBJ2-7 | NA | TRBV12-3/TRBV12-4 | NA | CASSLGTGSLTYEQYF | TGTGCCAGCAGTTTAGGGACGGGGAGTCTTACCTACGAGCAGTACTTC
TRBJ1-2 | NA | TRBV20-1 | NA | CSARDWGGYTF | TGCAGTGCTAGAGATTGGGGTGGCTACACCTTC
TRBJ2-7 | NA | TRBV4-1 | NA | CASSDGGRGIYEQDF | TGCGCCAGCAGCGACGGGGGCAGGGGAATCTACGAGCAGGACTTC
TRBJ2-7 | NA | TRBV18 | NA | CASSPRLGGYEQYF | TGTGCCAGCTCACCGCGTCTAGGTGGTTACGAGCAGTACTTC
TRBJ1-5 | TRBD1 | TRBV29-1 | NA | CSVRTGSNQPQHF | TGCAGCGTTAGGACAGGAAGCAATCAGCCCCAGCATTTT
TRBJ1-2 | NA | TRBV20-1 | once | CSARSRDRAYGYTF | TGCAGTGCTAGGTCGCGGGATCGGGCCTATGGCTACACCTTC
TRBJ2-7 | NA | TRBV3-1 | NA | CASSHEGQAYEQYF | TGTGCCAGCAGTCACGAGGGACAAGCCTACGAGCAGTACTTC
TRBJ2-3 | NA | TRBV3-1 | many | CASSLSGGADTQYF | TGTGCCAGCAGCCTGTCTGGGGGTGCAGATACGCAGTATTTT
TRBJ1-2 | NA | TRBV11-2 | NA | CASSLQGNLGYTF | TGTGCCAGCAGCCTACAGGGTAATCTGGGCTACACCTTC
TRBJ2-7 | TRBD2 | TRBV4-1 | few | CASSSQRESPEQYF | TGCGCCAGCAGCTCCCAGCGGGAGTCGCCCGAGCAGTACTTC
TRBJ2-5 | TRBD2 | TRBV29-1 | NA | CSVWGLAGGPGETQYF | TGCAGCGTTTGGGGACTAGCGGGAGGGCCAGGGGAGACCCAGTACTTC
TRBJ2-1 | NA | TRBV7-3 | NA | CASSPKVRSSYNEQFF | TGTGCCAGCAGCCCCAAGGTCAGGAGCTCCTACAATGAGCAGTTCTTC
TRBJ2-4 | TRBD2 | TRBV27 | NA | CASSLRRGMDIQYF | TGTGCCAGCAGTTTACGGCGGGGGATGGACATTCAGTACTTC
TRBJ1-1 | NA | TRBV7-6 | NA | CASSLKSAGGLWTEAFF | TGTGCCAGCAGCTTAAAATCAGCCGGGGGGCTGTGGACTGAAGCTTTCTTT
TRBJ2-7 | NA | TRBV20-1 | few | CSASGSRGYTYEQYF | TGCAGTGCTAGTGGTTCCCGGGGGTATACCTACGAGCAGTACTTC
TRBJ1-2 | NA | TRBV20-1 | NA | CSAYGEIQGLYGYTF | TGCAGTGCTTACGGAGAGATCCAGGGTCTCTATGGCTACACCTTC
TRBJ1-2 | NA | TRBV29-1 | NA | CSVEASRAGGYGYTF | TGCAGCGTTGAAGCATCCCGGGCCGGAGGCTATGGCTACACCTTC
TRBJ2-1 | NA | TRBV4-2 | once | CASSQSLGQLRYNEQFF | TGTGCCAGCAGCCAGTCTTTGGGACAACTAAGATACAATGAGCAGTTCTTC
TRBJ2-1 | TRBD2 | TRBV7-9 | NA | CASSFLRTSAYNEQFF | TGTGCCAGCAGTTTTCTTAGGACTAGCGCCTACAATGAGCAGTTCTTC
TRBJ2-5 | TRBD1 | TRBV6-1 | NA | CASRRDRGETQYF | TGTGCCAGCAGACGGGACAGGGGAGAGACCCAGTACTTC
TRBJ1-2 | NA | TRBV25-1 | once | CASSEHREDYGYTF | TGTGCCAGCAGTGAACACAGGGAGGACTATGGCTACACCTTC
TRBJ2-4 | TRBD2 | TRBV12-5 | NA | CASGLSGDAKNIQYF | TGTGCTAGTGGTTTGAGCGGGGATGCCAAAAACATTCAGTACTTC
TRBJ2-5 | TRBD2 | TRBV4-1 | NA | CASSLPPVGGGEQYF | TGCGCCAGCAGCCTTCCCCCCGTCGGGGGGGGTGAGCAGTACTTC
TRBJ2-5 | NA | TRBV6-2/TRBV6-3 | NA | CASSNRIETQYF | TGTGCCAGCAGTAACCGAATAGAGACCCAGTACTTC
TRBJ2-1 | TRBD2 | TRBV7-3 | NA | CVSSLGLATTYNEQFF | TGTGTCAGCAGCTTAGGACTAGCGACTACTTACAATGAGCAGTTCTTC
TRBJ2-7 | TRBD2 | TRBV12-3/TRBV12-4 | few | CASRDHGGGTYEQYF | TGTGCCAGCAGGGATCACGGGGGGGGCACCTACGAGCAGTACTTC
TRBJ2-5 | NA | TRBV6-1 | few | CASSEQGRETQYF | TGTGCCAGCAGTGAACAGGGGCGGGAGACCCAGTACTTC
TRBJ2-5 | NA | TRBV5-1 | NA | CASSLAGVAETQYF | TGCGCCAGCAGCTTGGCAGGGGTGGCGGAGACCCAGTACTTC
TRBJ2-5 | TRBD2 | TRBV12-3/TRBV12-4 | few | CASSLLAGVPQETQYF | TGTGCCAGCAGTTTACTAGCGGGAGTCCCCCAAGAGACCCAGTACTTC
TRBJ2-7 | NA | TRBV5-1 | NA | CASSLEAGSAYEQYF | TGCGCCAGCAGCTTGGAGGCCGGGAGCGCCTACGAGCAGTACTTC
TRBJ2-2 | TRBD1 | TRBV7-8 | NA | CASSLGRQGFVGELFF | TGTGCCAGCAGCTTAGGACGACAGGGGTTCGTCGGGGAGCTGTTTTTT
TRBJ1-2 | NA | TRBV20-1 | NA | CSARRPNVYGYTF | TGCAGTGCTAGGCGGCCTAACGTCTATGGCTACACCTTC
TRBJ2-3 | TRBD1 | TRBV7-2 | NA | CASIQRPDRGPTDTQYF | TGTGCCAGCATCCAGAGGCCTGACAGGGGCCCCACAGATACGCAGTATTTT
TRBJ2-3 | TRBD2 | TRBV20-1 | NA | CSAHLAGVADTQYF | TGCAGTGCGCATCTAGCGGGAGTGGCAGATACGCAGTATTTT
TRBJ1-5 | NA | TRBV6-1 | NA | CASSRTPPWGTRQPQHF | TGTGCCAGCAGCCGGACACCTCCGTGGGGGACTCGTCAGCCCCAGCATTTT
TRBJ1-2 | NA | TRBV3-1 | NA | CASSQTQQELYGYTF | TGTGCCAGCAGCCAGACCCAACAGGAGCTCTATGGCTACACCTTC
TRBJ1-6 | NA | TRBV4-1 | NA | CASSQRRGINDSPLHF | TGCGCCAGCAGCCAAAGGCGGGGGATTAATGATTCACCCCTCCACTTT
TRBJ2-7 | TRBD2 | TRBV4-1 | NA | CASSQNSGSSYEQYF | TGCGCCAGCAGCCAAAATAGCGGGAGCTCCTACGAGCAGTACTTC
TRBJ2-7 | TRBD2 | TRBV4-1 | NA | CASSQDKATSGTYEQYF | TGCGCCAGCAGCCAAGATAAAGCGACTAGCGGGACGTACGAGCAGTACTTC
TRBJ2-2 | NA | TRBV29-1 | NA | CSVRTERGELFF | TGCAGCGTTAGGACGGAAAGGGGGGAGCTGTTTTTT